Listed below are T cell receptor beta chains from one sample, sequenced in a study of patients and donors after allogeneic stem cell transplantation. TCRdb independently ran MiXCR on the RT-PCR reads; one entry per CDR3 protein. Of about a million distinct CDR3 sequences in the sample, over 15% were seen once. Sequenced: blood, either unsorted or a sorted T cell fraction (not recorded which). These receptors all stem from a human donor who was either an allogeneic HSCT recipient or a stem cell or donor lymphocyte infusion donor (not recorded which). It is not recorded whose cells these are; they may come from a transplant donor. Each CDR3 is given with its conserved first and last residue. D genes are given only for firm matches. Part of the rows lack a size; the others show once, few, many or a class for expanded clones.

V,size,J,D,DNA,CDR3
TRBV5-1,-,TRBJ2-3,TRBD2,TGCGCCAGCAGCCATGGACTAGCGGGGGACACCACAGATACGCAGTATTTT,CASSHGLAGDTTDTQYF
TRBV5-1,-,TRBJ2-3,-,TGCGCCAGCAGCCCGTCCTGGGCGGGCTATAGCACAGATACGCAGTATTTT,CASSPSWAGYSTDTQYF
TRBV5-1,-,TRBJ2-7,-,TGCGCCAGCAGCTTAAGCCGCACTCTCAGGCTACACTCCTACGAGCAGTACTTC,CASSLSRTLRLHSYEQYF
TRBV27,few,TRBJ1-1,TRBD1,TGTGCCAGCAGTAAGATCCGGGACAGGGGGGACACTGAAGCTTTCTTT,CASSKIRDRGDTEAFF
TRBV7-2,few,TRBJ2-2,-,TGTGCCAGCAGCTTACTAGCAGTTAGCACCGGGGAGCTGTTTTTT,CASSLLAVSTGELFF
TRBV7-2,-,TRBJ2-1,-,TGTGCCAGCAGCCCTGAGAACTTTGAGCAGTTCTTC,CASSPENFEQFF
TRBV15,few,TRBJ2-5,TRBD2,TGTGCCACTTCGAGAACTCGGGGGGGCCCTGAGACCCAGTACTTC,CATSRTRGGPETQYF
TRBV3-1,many,TRBJ2-6,-,TGTGCCAGCAGCACGAGAACAGGGGAGGTTCCTGGGGCCAACGTCCTGACTTTC,CASSTRTGEVPGANVLTF
TRBV18,few,TRBJ2-3,TRBD2,TGTGCCAGCTCACCGAGACTAGCTGACACAGATACGCAGTATTTT,CASSPRLADTDTQYF
TRBV20-1,-,TRBJ1-1,-,TGCAGTGCTAGCATGGACAGCATGAACACTGAAGCTTTCTTT,CSASMDSMNTEAFF
TRBV6-5,few,TRBJ2-3,-,TGTGCCAGCAGTTACGGGGTCTACGAAAGAGATACGCAGTATTTT,CASSYGVYERDTQYF
TRBV5-1,-,TRBJ2-1,-,TGCGCCAGCCGCCAGGGGCCCGACAATGAGCAGTTCTTC,CASRQGPDNEQFF
TRBV27,-,TRBJ2-4,-,TGTGCCAGCAGTTTAGTGGGATGGGCAGGAGAAATAGCCAAAAACATTCAGTACTTC,CASSLVGWAGEIAKNIQYF
TRBV7-9,few,TRBJ2-7,-,TGTGCCAGCAGCTCCCTGGGTTGGCAGAGCTCCTACGAGCAGTACTTC,CASSSLGWQSSYEQYF
TRBV2,-,TRBJ2-5,-,TGTGCCAGCAGACGGTCGTTGGGGCGGGAGACCCAGTACTTC,CASRRSLGRETQYF
TRBV5-1,few,TRBJ1-6,TRBD1,TGCGCCAGCAGTAAACAGTTCGTGAGGGGGCAATCACCCCTCCACTTT,CASSKQFVRGQSPLHF
TRBV29-1,-,TRBJ2-7,-,TGCAGCGTGAGAGACAGGACCTACGAGCAGTACTTC,CSVRDRTYEQYF
TRBV20-1,-,TRBJ2-7,-,TGCAGTGCTAGAGATCTAAGGGGGGTTTGGGAGCAGTACTTC,CSARDLRGVWEQYF
TRBV7-6,-,TRBJ2-7,-,TGTGCCAGCAGCCGCTCTGGATATTGGGAGCAGTACTTC,CASSRSGYWEQYF
TRBV4-3,-,TRBJ1-6,-,TGCGCCAGCAGCCAAGAGGCAGGGGATAATTCACCCCTCCACTTT,CASSQEAGDNSPLHF
TRBV7-2,few,TRBJ2-7,-,TGTGCCAGCAGCTTAAACGGACAGAAGAACGAGCAGTACTTC,CASSLNGQKNEQYF
TRBV25-1,few,TRBJ1-6,TRBD1,TGTGCCAGCGGGGGACAGGGGAGTTCACCCCTCCACTTT,CASGGQGSSPLHF
TRBV4-1,-,TRBJ2-3,-,TGCGCCAGCAGCCCGGTGCCAGGGTCAGATACGCAGTATTTT,CASSPVPGSDTQYF
TRBV5-4,-,TRBJ2-7,-,TGTGCCAGCAGCTCCGCCCAACTAGTCTACGAGCAGTACTTC,CASSSAQLVYEQYF
TRBV29-1,-,TRBJ2-7,-,TGCAGCGTTGAAGGGGGGCAGGGCTTGTCCTACGAGCAGTACTTC,CSVEGGQGLSYEQYF
TRBV10-3,few,TRBJ2-7,-,TGTGCCATCACTGGGGGGGCCCGGTACGAGCAGTACTTC,CAITGGARYEQYF
TRBV4-2,many,TRBJ2-3,-,TGTGCCAGCAGCGGGGGCACAGATACGCAGTATTTT,CASSGGTDTQYF
TRBV6-2/TRBV6-3,-,TRBJ2-1,-,TGTGCCGTACGTACAGGGTACAATGAGCAGTTCTTC,CAVRTGYNEQFF
TRBV9,few,TRBJ2-1,-,TGTGCCAGCAGCGGGCTACGGGTCGAGCAGTTCTTC,CASSGLRVEQFF
TRBV30,-,TRBJ1-6,-,TGTGCCTGGAGCTTGGACAGCTATAATTCACCCCTCCACTTT,CAWSLDSYNSPLHF
TRBV5-1,few,TRBJ2-7,-,TGCGCCAGCAGCTTCGGCGGGACATACTACGAGCAGTACTTC,CASSFGGTYYEQYF
TRBV5-1,-,TRBJ2-5,-,TGCGCCTGCAGTTATGAAAGGGAGGAGACCCAGTACTTC,CACSYEREETQYF
TRBV12-3/TRBV12-4,few,TRBJ1-2,TRBD1,TGTGCCAGCAGCGATACCGGGACAGTACTTCTTAACTATGGCTACACCTTC,CASSDTGTVLLNYGYTF
TRBV24-1,-,TRBJ1-5,-,TGTGCCACCAGTGACCCTCGTGGGGACAATCAGCCCCAGCATTTT,CATSDPRGDNQPQHF
TRBV5-1,-,TRBJ2-3,TRBD1,TGCGCCAGCAGCCCCTACCGGGACAGGGGGCAACCTAGCACAGATACGCAGTATTTT,CASSPYRDRGQPSTDTQYF
TRBV12-3/TRBV12-4,many,TRBJ1-2,TRBD1,TGTGCCAGCAGTCTACGGACAGGACGCGCCGGCTACACCTTC,CASSLRTGRAGYTF
TRBV6-5,-,TRBJ2-1,-,TGTGCCAGCAGTTACTTTACCGGGGGCTACAATGAGCAGTTCTTC,CASSYFTGGYNEQFF
TRBV7-6,-,TRBJ2-5,TRBD2,TGTGCCAGCAGCTTAGTACCCAGCGGGGGGATCCAAGAGACCCAGTACTTC,CASSLVPSGGIQETQYF
TRBV24-1,-,TRBJ2-3,TRBD2,TGTGCCACCAGTGGGAGGACTCGGGCGGGGGGGAACACAGATACGCAGTATTTT,CATSGRTRAGGNTDTQYF
TRBV30,once,TRBJ1-5,-,TGTGCCTGGAGTCGCGGGACGGACAATCAGCCCCAGCATTTT,CAWSRGTDNQPQHF
TRBV7-2,-,TRBJ2-5,-,TGTGCCAGCACCCGAGGAGTGGCGGGGTACCAAGAGACCCAGTACTTC,CASTRGVAGYQETQYF
TRBV14,many,TRBJ2-1,-,TGTGCCAGCAGCCAAGCCTACAATGAGCAGTTCTTC,CASSQAYNEQFF